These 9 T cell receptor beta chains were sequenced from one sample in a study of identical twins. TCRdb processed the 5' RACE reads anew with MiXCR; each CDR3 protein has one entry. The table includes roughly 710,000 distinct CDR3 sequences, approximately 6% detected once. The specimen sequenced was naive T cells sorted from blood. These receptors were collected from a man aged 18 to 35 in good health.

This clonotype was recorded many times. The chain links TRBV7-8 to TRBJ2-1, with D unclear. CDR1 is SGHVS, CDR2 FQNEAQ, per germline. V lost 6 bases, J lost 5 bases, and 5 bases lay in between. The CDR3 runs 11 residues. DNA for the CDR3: TGTGCCAGCAGGGGAAACAATGAGCAGTTCTTC. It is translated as CASRGNNEQFF.

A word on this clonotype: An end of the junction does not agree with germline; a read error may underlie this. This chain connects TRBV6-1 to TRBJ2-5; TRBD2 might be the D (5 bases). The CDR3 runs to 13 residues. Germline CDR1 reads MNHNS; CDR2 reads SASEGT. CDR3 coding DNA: TGTGCCAGCAAAGGGAGTTACCAAGAGACCCAGTGCTTC. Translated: CASKGSYQETQCF.

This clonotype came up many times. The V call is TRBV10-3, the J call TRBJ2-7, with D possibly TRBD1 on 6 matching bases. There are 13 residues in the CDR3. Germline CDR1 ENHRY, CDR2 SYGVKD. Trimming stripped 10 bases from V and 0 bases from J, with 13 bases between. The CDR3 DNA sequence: TGTGCCAGCCGGACAGACAGCTCCTACGAGCAGTACGTC. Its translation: CASRTDSSYEQYV.

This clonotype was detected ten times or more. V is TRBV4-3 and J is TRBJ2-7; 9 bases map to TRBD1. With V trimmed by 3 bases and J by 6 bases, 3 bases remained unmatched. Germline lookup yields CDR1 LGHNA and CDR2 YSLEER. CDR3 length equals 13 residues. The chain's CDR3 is CASSQATGGEQYF. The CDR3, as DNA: TGCGCCAGCAGCCAGGCGACAGGGGGCGAGCAGTACTTC.

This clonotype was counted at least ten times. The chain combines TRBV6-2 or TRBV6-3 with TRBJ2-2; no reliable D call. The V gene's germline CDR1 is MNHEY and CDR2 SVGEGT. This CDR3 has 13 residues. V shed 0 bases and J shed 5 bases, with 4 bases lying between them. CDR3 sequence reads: CASSYSNTGELFF. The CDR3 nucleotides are TGTGCCAGCAGTTACTCAAATACCGGGGAGCTGTTTTTT.

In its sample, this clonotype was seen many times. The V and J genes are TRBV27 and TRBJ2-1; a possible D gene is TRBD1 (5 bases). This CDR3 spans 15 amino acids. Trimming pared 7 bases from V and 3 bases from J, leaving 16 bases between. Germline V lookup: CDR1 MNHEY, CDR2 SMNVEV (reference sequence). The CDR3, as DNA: TGTGCCAGCACCCGAAGCAAGGGGAACTACAATGAGCAGTTCTTC. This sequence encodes CASTRSKGNYNEQFF.

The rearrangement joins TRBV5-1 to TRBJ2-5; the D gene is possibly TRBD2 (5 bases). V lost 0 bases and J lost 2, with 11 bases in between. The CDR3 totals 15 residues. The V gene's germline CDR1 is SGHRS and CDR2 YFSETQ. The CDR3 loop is CASSLARDLQETQYF. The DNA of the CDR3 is TGCGCCAGCAGCTTGGCGAGGGATCTTCAAGAGACCCAGTACTTC. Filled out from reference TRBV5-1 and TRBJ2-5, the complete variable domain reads KAGVTQTPRYLIKTRGQQVTLSCSPISGHRSVSWYQQTPGQGLQFLFEYFSETQRNKGNFPGRFSGRQFSNSRSEMNVSTLELGDSALYLCASSLARDLQETQYFGPGTRLLVL.

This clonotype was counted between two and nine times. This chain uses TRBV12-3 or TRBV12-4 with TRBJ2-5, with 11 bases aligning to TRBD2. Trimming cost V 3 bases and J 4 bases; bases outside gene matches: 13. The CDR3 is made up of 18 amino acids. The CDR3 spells CASSFLEFRLAGGETQYF. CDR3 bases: TGTGCCAGCAGTTTTCTCGAATTTCGTCTAGCGGGAGGAGAGACCCAGTACTTC.

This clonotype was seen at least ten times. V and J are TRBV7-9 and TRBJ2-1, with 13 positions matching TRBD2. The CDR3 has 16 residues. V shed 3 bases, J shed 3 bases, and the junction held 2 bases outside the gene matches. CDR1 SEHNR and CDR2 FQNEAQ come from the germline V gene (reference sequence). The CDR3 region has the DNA TGTGCCAGCAGCTTCGGGACTAGCGGGGACTACAATGAGCAGTTCTTC. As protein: CASSFGTSGDYNEQFF.